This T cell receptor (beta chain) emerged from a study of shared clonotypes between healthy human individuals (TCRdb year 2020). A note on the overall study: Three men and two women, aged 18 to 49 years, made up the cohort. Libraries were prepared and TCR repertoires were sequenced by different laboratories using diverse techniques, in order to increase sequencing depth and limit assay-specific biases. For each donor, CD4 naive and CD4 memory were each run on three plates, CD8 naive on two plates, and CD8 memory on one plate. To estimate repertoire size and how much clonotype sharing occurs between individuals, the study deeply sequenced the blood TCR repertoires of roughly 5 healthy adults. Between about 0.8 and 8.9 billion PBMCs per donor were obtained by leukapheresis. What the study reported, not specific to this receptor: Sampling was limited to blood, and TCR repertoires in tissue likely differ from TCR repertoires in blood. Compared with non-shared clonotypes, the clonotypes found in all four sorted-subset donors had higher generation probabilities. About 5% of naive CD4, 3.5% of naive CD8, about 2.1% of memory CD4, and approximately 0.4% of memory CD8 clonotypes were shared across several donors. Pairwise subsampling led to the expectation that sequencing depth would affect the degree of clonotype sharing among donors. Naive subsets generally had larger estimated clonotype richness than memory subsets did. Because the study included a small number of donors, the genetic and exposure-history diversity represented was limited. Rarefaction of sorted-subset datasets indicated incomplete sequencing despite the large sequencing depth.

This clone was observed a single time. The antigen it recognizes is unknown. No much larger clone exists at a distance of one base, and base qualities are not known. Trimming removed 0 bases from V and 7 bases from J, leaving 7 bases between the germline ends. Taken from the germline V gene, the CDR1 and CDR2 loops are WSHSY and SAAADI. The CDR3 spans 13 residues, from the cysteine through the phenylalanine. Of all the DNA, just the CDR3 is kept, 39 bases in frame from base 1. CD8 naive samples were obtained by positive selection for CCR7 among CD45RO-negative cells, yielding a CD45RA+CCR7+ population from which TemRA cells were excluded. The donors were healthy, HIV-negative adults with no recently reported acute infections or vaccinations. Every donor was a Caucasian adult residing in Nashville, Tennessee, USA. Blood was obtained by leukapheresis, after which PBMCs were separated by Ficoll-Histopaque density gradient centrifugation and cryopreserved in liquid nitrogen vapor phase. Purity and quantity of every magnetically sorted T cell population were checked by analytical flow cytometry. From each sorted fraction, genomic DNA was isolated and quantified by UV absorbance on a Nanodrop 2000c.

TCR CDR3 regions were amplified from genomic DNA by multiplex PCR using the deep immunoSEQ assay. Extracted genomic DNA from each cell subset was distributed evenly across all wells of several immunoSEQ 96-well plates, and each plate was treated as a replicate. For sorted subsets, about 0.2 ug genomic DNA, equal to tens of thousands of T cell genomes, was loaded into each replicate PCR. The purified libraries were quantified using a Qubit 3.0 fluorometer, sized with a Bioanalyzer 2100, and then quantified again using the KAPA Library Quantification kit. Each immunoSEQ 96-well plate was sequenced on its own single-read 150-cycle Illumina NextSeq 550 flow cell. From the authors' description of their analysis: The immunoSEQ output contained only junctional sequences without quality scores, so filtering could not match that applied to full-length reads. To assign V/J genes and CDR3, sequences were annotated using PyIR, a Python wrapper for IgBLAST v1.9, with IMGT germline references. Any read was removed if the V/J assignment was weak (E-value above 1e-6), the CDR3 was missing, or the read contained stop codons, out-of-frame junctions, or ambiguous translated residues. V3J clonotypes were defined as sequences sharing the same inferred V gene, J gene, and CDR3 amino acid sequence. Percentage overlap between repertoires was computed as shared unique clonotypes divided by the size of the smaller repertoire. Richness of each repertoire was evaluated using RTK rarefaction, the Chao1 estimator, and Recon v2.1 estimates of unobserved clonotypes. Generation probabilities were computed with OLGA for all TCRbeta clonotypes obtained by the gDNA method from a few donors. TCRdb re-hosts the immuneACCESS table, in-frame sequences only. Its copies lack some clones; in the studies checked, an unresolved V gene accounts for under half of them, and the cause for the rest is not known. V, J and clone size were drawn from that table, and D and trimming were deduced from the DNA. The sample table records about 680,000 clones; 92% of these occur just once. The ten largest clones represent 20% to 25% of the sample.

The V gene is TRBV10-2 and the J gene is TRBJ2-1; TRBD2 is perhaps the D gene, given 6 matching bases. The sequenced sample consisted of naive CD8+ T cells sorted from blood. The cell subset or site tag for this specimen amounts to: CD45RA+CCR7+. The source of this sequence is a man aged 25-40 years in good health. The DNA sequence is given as TGCGCCAGCAGTGAGTCCGGGGGAAATGAGCAGTTCTTC. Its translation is CASSESGGNEQFF.